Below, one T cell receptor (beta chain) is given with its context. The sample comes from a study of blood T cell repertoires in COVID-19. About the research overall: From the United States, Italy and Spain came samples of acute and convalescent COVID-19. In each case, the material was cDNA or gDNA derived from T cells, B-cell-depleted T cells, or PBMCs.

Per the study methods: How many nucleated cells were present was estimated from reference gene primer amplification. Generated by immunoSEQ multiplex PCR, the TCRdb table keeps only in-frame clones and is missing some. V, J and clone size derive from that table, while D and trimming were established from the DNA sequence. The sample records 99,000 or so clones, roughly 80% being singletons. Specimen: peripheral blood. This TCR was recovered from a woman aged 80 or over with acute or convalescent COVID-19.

CDR3 residues: CASSPPFRQVGRTEAFF. CDR3 DNA: TGTGCCAGCAGCCCCCCGTTTCGACAGGTGGGGCGCACTGAAGCTTTCTTT. The J gene is TRBJ1-1, the V gene TRBV5-4; possible D gene TRBD1, 6 bases. Trimming shortened V by 4 bases and J by 4 bases, and 23 bases separated the two germline ends. Germline CDR1 and CDR2: SGHNT and YYREEE (reference sequence). This CDR3 contains 17 residues.